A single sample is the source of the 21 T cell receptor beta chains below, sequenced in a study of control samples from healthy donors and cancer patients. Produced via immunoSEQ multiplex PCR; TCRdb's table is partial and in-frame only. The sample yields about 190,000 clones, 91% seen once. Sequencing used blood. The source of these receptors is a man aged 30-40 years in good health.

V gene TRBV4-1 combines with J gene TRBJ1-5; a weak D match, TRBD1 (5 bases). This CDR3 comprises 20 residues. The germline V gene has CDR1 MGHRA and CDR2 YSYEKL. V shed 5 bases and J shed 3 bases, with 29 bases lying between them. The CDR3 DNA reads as TGCGCCAGCAGCTACCGAACCAATGCCGGGACCCCCAGGCTCAATCAGCCCCAGCATTTT. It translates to CASSYRTNAGTPRLNQPQHF.

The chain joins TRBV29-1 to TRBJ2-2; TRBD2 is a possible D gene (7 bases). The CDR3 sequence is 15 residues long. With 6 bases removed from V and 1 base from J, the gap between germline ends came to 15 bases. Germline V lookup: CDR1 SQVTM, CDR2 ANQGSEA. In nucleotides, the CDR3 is TGCAGCGTCCCCACGGGGGGCATGAACACCGGGGAGCTGTTTTTT. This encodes CSVPTGGMNTGELFF.

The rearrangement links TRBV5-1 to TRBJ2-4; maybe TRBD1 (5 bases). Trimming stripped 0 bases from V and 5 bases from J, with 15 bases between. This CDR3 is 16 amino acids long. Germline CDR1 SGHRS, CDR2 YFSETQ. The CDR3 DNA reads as TGCGCCAGCAGCTTGGGACCGACAGAGGCCCAAAACATTCAGTACTTC. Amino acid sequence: CASSLGPTEAQNIQYF. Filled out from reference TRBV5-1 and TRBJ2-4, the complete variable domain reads KAGVTQTPRYLIKTRGQQVTLSCSPISGHRSVSWYQQTPGQGLQFLFEYFSETQRNKGNFPGRFSGRQFSNSRSEMNVSTLELGDSALYLCASSLGPTEAQNIQYFGAGTRLSVL.

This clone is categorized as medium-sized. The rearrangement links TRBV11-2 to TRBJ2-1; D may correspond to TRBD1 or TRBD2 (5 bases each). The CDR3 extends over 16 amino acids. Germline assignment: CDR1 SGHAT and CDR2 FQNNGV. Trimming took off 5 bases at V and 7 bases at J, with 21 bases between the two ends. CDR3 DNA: TGTGCCAGCAGCCCCCATTCCCTACACGGGGCTAATGAGCAGTTCTTC. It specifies CASSPHSLHGANEQFF.

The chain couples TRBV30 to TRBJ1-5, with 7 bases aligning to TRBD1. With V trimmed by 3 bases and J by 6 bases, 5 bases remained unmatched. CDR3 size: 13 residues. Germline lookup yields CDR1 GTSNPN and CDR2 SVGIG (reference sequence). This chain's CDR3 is CAWSQTGSQPQHF. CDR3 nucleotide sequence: TGTGCCTGGAGCCAGACAGGGAGTCAGCCCCAGCATTTT. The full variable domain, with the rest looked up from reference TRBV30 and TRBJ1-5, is SQTIHQWPATLVQPVGSPLSLECTVEGTSNPNLYWYRQAAGRGLQLLFYSVGIGQISSEVPQNLSASRPQDRQFILSSKKLLLSDSGFYLCAWSQTGSQPQHFGDGTRLSIL.

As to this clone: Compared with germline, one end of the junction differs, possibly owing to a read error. Here the CDR3 reads CASRGEVSYEQYF. In DNA, the CDR3 is TGTGCTAGTAGAGGCGAGGTCTCCTACGAGCAGTACTTC. The chain recombines TRBV19 with TRBJ2-7; no definite D call. The CDR3 has 13 residues. Germline V CDR1 and CDR2: LNHDA, SQIVND (reference sequence).

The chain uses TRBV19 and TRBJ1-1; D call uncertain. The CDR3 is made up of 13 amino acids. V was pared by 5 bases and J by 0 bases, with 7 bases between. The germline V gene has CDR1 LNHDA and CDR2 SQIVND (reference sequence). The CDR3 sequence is CASSSNMNTEAFF. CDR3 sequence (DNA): TGTGCCAGTAGTTCCAATATGAACACTGAAGCTTTCTTT.

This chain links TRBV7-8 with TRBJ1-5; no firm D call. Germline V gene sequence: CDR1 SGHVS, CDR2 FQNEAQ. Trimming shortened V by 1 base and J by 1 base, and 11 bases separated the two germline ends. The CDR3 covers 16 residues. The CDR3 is CASSLVRTVSNQPQHF. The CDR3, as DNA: TGTGCCAGCAGCTTAGTTCGGACTGTAAGCAATCAGCCCCAGCATTTT.

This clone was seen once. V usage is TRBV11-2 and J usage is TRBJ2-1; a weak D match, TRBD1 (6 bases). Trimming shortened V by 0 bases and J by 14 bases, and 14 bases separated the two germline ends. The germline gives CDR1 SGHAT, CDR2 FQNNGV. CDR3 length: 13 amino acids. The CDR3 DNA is TGTGCCAGCAGCTTAGATGTGGACAGAGGGAAGTTCTTC. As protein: CASSLDVDRGKFF.

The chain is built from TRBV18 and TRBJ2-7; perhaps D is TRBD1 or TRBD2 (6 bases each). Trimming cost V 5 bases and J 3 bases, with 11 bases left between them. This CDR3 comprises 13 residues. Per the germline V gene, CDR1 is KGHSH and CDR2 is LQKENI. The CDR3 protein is CASSSGGGYEQYF. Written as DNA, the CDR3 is TGTGCCAGCTCATCAGGAGGGGGCTACGAGCAGTACTTC.

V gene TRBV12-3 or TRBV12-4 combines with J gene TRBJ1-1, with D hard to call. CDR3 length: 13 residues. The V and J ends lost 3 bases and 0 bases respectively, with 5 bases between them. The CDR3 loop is CASSFGMNTEAFF. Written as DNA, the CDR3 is TGTGCCAGCAGTTTTGGGATGAACACTGAAGCTTTCTTT.

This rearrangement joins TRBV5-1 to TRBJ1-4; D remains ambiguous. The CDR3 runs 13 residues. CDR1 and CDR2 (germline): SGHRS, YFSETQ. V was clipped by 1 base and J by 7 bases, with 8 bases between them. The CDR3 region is CASSLRAGEKLFF. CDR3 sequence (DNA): TGCGCCAGCAGCTTGAGGGCTGGTGAAAAACTGTTTTTT. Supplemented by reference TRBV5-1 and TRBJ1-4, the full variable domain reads KAGVTQTPRYLIKTRGQQVTLSCSPISGHRSVSWYQQTPGQGLQFLFEYFSETQRNKGNFPGRFSGRQFSNSRSEMNVSTLELGDSALYLCASSLRAGEKLFFGSGTQLSVL.

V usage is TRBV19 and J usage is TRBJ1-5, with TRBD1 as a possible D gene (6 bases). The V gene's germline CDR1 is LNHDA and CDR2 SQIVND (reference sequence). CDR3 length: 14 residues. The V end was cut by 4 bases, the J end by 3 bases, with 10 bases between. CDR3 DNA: TGTGCCAGTAGTAACGGACAGCCCAATCAGCCCCAGCATTTT. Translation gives CASSNGQPNQPQHF.

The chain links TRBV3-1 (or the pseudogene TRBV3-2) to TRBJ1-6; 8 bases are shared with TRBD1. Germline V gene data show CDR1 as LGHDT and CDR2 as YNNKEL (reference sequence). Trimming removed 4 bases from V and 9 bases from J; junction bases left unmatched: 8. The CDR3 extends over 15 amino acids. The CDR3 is CASSLRGTGGSPLHF. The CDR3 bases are TGTGCCAGCAGCCTCCGTGGGACAGGTGGTTCACCCCTCCACTTT.

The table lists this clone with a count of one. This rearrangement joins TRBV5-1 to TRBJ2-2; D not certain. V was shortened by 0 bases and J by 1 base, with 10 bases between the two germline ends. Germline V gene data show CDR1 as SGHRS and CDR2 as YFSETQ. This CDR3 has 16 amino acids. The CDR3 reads CASSLASSKNTGELFF. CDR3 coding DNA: TGCGCCAGCAGCTTGGCCTCTAGTAAGAACACCGGGGAGCTGTTTTTT.

The CDR3 here is CVRSPGQDSGVLGPDTQYF. The DNA of the CDR3 is TGTGTCAGAAGCCCGGGACAGGATAGCGGGGTCCTCGGCCCAGATACGCAGTATTTT. This rearrangement joins TRBV7-5 to TRBJ2-3. TRBV7-5 is flagged as a pseudogene. This CDR3 region has 19 residues.

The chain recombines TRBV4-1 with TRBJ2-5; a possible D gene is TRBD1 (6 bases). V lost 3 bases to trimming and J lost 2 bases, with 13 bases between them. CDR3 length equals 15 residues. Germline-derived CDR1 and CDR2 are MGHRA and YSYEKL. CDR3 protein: CASSQGAARQETQYF. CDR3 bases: TGCGCCAGCAGCCAGGGGGCAGCCAGACAAGAGACCCAGTACTTC.

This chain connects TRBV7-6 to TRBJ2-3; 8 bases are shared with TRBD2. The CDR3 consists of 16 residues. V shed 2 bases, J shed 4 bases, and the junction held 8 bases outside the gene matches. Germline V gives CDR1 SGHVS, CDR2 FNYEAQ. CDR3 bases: TGTGCCAGCAGCTTACGGGGGGGGGCCGGAGCAGATACGCAGTATTTT. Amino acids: CASSLRGGAGADTQYF.

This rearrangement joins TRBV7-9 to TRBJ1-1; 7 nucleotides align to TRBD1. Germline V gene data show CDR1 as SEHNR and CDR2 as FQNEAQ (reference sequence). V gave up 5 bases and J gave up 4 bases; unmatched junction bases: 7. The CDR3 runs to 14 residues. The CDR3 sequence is CASSLTGLPTEAFF. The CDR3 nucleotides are TGTGCCAGCAGCCTGACAGGGTTGCCCACTGAAGCTTTCTTT. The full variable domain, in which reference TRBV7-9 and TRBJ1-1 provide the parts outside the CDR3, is DTGVSQNPRHKITKRGQNVTFRCDPISEHNRLYWYRQTLGQGPEFLTYFQNEAQLEKSRLLSDRFSAERPKGSFSTLEIQRTEQGDSAMYLCASSLTGLPTEAFFGQGTRLTVV.

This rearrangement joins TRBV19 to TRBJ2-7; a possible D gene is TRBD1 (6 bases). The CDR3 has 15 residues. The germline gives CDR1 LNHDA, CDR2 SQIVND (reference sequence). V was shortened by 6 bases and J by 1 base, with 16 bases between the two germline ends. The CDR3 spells CASRSGAARSYEQYF. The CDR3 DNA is TGTGCCAGTAGATCAGGGGCGGCTAGGTCCTACGAGCAGTACTTC. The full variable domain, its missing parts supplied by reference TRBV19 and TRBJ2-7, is DGGITQSPKYLFRKEGQNVTLSCEQNLNHDAMYWYRQDPGQGLRLIYYSQIVNDFQKGDIAEGYSVSREKKESFPLTVTSAQKNPTAFYLCASRSGAARSYEQYFGPGTRLTVT.

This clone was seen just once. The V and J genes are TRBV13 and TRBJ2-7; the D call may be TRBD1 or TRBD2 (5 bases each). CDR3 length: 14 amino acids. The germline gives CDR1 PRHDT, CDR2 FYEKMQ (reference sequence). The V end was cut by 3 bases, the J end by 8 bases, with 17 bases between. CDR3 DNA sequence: TGTGCCAGCAGCTTCCGGGACGGACCAGACAAGCAGTACTTC. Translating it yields CASSFRDGPDKQYF.